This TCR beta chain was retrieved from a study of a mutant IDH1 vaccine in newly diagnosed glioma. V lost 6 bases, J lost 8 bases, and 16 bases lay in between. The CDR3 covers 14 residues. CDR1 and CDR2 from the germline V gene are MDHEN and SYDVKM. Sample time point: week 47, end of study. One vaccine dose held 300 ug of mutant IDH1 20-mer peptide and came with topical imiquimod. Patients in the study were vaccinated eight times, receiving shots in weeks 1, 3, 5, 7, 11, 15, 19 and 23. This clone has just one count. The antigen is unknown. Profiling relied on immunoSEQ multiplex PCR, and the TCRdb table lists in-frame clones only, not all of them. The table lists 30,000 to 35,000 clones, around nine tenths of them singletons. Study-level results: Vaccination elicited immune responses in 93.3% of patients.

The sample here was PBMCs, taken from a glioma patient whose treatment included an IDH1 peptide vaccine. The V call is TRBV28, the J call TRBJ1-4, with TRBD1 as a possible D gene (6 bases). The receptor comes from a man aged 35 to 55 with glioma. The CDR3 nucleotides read TGTGCCAGCAGCATACAGGGAACGGACGAAAAACTGTTTTTT. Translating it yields CASSIQGTDEKLFF. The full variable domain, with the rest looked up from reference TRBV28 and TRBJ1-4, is DVKVTQSSRYLVKRTGEKVFLECVQDMDHENMFWYRQDPGLGLRLIYFSYDVKMKEKGDIPEGYSVSREKKERFSLILESASTNQTSMYLCASSIQGTDEKLFFGSGTQLSVL.